This T cell receptor beta chain appears in the sequencing data of a study of TIL therapy for anti-PD-1-resistant metastatic lung cancer. Sequencing used immunoSEQ v3. Sequencing depth was 1.5 million to 2 million read pairs for survey level, roughly 4.5-6 million for deep. Sequencing was performed with immunoSEQ multiplex PCR; in TCRdb, only in-frame clones are kept and a portion is missing. The sample carries just under 60,000 clones, around four fifths recorded once. V was clipped by 5 bases and J by 2 bases, with 20 bases between them. Germline CDR1 reads SGHRS; CDR2 reads YFSETQ. The CDR3 extends over 16 amino acids. This clone occurred a few times. The time point is: pre-treatment sample, taken before nivolumab and TIL therapy.

This chain uses TRBV5-1 with TRBJ2-7, with a possible D match to TRBD1 (6 bases). The sequences come from blood, collected at baseline. The TCR sequence derives from a person between 30 and 79 years old with non-small cell lung cancer. This CDR3 is CASSPGQTQGPYEQYF. CDR3 bases: TGCGCCAGCAGTCCCGGGCAAACACAGGGACCCTACGAGCAGTACTTC.